Given below is one T cell receptor beta chain in context. The specificity of this receptor is unknown. The input lacks base qualities; no much larger clone sits a single base away. The immunoSEQ Assay, a bias-controlled multiplex PCR, was used to amplify TCRbeta CDR3 regions from genomic DNA. The authors' pipeline ran thus. Within the assay, amplification of reference gene primers was used to estimate how many nucleated cells each sample contained. To quantify the absolute abundance of each unique TCRbeta CDR3 rearrangement, sequence reads were collapsed and filtered. Productive Simpson clonality was computed per sample as the square root of Simpson's diversity index over productive rearrangements. Entries here come from immuneACCESS through TCRdb and include only in-frame sequences with V and J called. Some clones fail to appear in such tables; in the studies checked, an unresolved V gene covers under half of the shortfall, and the cause of the remainder is unknown. V and J calls and clone size follow that table, whereas D and trimming were derived from the DNA. The sample table holds roughly 120,000 clones, of which around 78% were seen once. The top ten hold over 15% of the sample.

This sample was taken from a study of blood T cell repertoires in COVID-19 (dated by TCRdb to about 2020). Background on the whole study: Samples from collaborators originated in the United States, Italy and Spain and spanned both the acute and convalescent phases of COVID-19. The samples were drawn from two sources: the first 160 participants of the ongoing ImmuneRACE study, and fewer than 1,500 subjects contributed by 6 global collaborators. Deeply sampled blood TCRbeta repertoires from subjects exposed to, actively infected with, or recovered from COVID-19 were included in the dataset. The material from the prospective study consisted of cDNA or gDNA derived from T cells, B-cell-depleted T cells, or PBMCs. Where available, HLA class I and class II types were obtained from metadata supplied by the sample provider rather than from assay-based typing. A freely available public database, intended as a resource for researchers studying the immune response to SARS-CoV-2, is where the repertoires were released. The sample metadata nearly always contained a de-identified subject ID, COVID-19 status, age in years and sex.

Overall results and qualifications from the work: The amount of clinical and demographic metadata varied by source and participant and was provided uncurated.

Whole blood was collected in K2EDTA tubes by collaborating institutions according to the institutions' own protocols. Collaborator samples were shipped for TCRbeta analysis as frozen whole blood, isolated PBMCs, or DNA extracted from either sample type. Sequenced: peripheral blood. The TCR originated in a woman aged 55-75 years with acute or convalescent COVID-19.

The nucleotide sequence reads as follows: TGTGCCAGTAGTATCAGGGACTACAATCAGCCCCAGCATTTT. Its coded protein is CASSIRDYNQPQHF. In this chain, TRBV19 is recombined with TRBJ1-5; the D gene is perhaps TRBD1, from 5 matching bases. Including cysteine and phenylalanine, the CDR3 has 14 amino acids. CDR3 DNA is the only sequence kept; it has 42 bases, read in frame from the first base. CDR1 and CDR2, looked up from the germline V gene (reference sequence), are LNHDA and SQIVND. The trim is 3 bases for V and 3 bases for J, with a gap of 9 bases between the germline ends.